These 21 T cell receptor beta chains were all obtained from the same sample, sequenced in a study of T cell responses to AZD1222 COVID-19 vaccine. The method was immunoSEQ multiplex PCR; TCRdb's version includes in-frame clones alone and lacks a portion of them. The sample comprises 150,000 to 200,000 clones, 70% to 90% of which are singletons, and about 4.1% rests with the top ten. The specimen comprised peripheral blood, sampled 28 days after the second dose of the MenACWY control vaccine. These receptors originate from an adult who received the MenACWY meningococcal vaccine as a control.

The chain carries TRBV10-3 and TRBJ1-1; TRBD1 might be the D (5 bases). The CDR3 covers 13 residues. Trimming shortened V by 3 bases and J by 9 bases, and 14 bases separated the two germline ends. The germline CDR1 and CDR2 sequences are ENHRY and SYGVKD. The CDR3 region has the DNA TGTGCCATCAGTGAAGATAGGAGGGGTCAAGCTTTCTTT. Translation gives CAISEDRRGQAFF.

The V call is TRBV28, the J call TRBJ1-5; D possibly corresponds to TRBD1 (5 bases). CDR3 length equals 14 residues. CDR1 and CDR2 (germline): MDHEN, SYDVKM. V lost 6 bases and J 3 bases, leaving 12 bases between the germline ends. The CDR3 DNA reads TGTGCCAGCAGCCTACAGGACCCCAATCAGCCCCAGCATTTT. Translation: CASSLQDPNQPQHF.

This clone was seen a single time. This chain links TRBV28 with TRBJ1-1; D gene uncertain. There are 13 residues in the CDR3. Per the germline V gene, CDR1 is MDHEN and CDR2 is SYDVKM. Trimming cost V 7 bases and J 4 bases, with 13 bases left between them. CDR3 in amino acids: CASNTGMGTEAFF. The CDR3 nucleotides are TGTGCCAGCAACACCGGTATGGGCACTGAAGCTTTCTTT.

Remarks on this clone: This specimen includes other DNA sequences encoding the same CDR3. The chain is built from TRBV3-1 (or the pseudogene TRBV3-2) and TRBJ1-1; D remains ambiguous. The CDR3 is 12 amino acids. CDR1 is LGHDT, CDR2 YNNKEL, per germline (reference sequence). Trimming shortened V by 3 bases and J by 5 bases, and 7 bases separated the two germline ends. CDR3 residues: CASSQGGTEAFF. The CDR3 DNA reads as TGTGCCAGCAGCCAGGGAGGAACTGAAGCTTTCTTT.

This clone was recorded a few times. This specimen includes other DNA sequences encoding the same CDR3. The rearrangement uses TRBV27 and TRBJ2-7, with D perhaps TRBD1 or TRBD2 (5 bases each). The CDR3 sequence is 13 residues long. V was pared by 4 bases and J by 2 bases, with 9 bases between. Germline lookup yields CDR1 MNHEY and CDR2 SMNVEV (reference sequence). The CDR3 nucleotides read TGTGCCAGCAGTTCGGGACCGGCCTACGAGCAGTACTTC. Protein sequence: CASSSGPAYEQYF.

The chain employs TRBV5-5 and TRBJ1-2; D is unclear. V was shortened by 5 bases and J by 4 bases, with 15 bases between the two germline ends. Germline CDR1 is SGHKS and CDR2 is YYEKEE (reference sequence). This CDR3 contains 14 residues. CDR3 in amino acids: CASSLQLNIYGYTF. The CDR3 DNA sequence: TGTGCCAGCAGTTTGCAACTAAATATCTATGGCTACACCTTC.

V and J are TRBV5-6 and TRBJ2-7, with 7 bases that match TRBD1. CDR1 is SGHDT and CDR2 is YYEEEE in the germline V gene. CDR3 length: 15 amino acids. Trimming took 2 bases from V and 1 from J; bases not matched to a gene: 6. The CDR3 here is CASSFDRVVSYEQYF. CDR3 bases: TGTGCCAGCAGCTTCGACAGGGTAGTATCCTACGAGCAGTACTTC.

In this sample, this clone turned up once. The chain couples TRBV19 to TRBJ1-1; no clear D. V lost 3 bases, J lost 5 bases, and 10 bases lay in between. CDR1 LNHDA and CDR2 SQIVND come from the germline V gene (reference sequence). This CDR3 contains 13 residues. The CDR3 spells CASSMSPSTEAFF. The DNA of the CDR3 is TGTGCCAGTAGTATGAGTCCCAGTACTGAAGCTTTCTTT.

CDR3 region: CSASRREKLFF. The CDR3 region has the DNA TGCAGTGCTAGTCGCCGTGAAAAACTGTTTTTT. This chain connects TRBV20-1 to TRBJ1-4; no reliable D call. The CDR3 has 11 amino acids. Germline V gives CDR1 DFQATT, CDR2 SNEGSKA (reference sequence). V was shortened by 3 bases and J by 7 bases, with 6 bases between the two germline ends.

This clone was seen just once. The chain joins TRBV4-3 to TRBJ1-1, with D uncertain. V gave up 4 bases and J gave up 1 base, with 10 bases separating them. CDR3 length equals 14 residues. The germline V gene has CDR1 LGHNA and CDR2 YSLEER. The CDR3 nucleotides are TGCGCCAGCAGCCCGCAGGTAGCGAACACTGAAGCTTTCTTT. Amino acids: CASSPQVANTEAFF.

V and J are TRBV19 and TRBJ1-2, with D possibly matching TRBD1 (5 bases). CDR1 is LNHDA and CDR2 is SQIVND in the germline V gene (reference sequence). The length of the CDR3 is 16 residues. The V end was cut by 6 bases, the J end by 7 bases, with 24 bases between. In DNA, the CDR3 is TGTGCCAGTAGGGGGCCCTGGACGGCGGAGTTGGGTGGCTACACCTTC. It translates to CASRGPWTAELGGYTF.

The chain combines TRBV6-6 with TRBJ1-3, with D possibly TRBD1 on 5 matching bases. Germline lookup yields CDR1 MNHNY and CDR2 SVGAGI (reference sequence). Trimming stripped 5 bases from V and 3 bases from J, with 20 bases between. The CDR3 runs 17 residues. CDR3 sequence: CASSRTSSSGFGNTIYF. The CDR3 bases are TGTGCCAGCAGTCGCACGAGCTCCTCAGGGTTTGGAAACACCATATATTTT.

J is TRBJ2-7 and V is TRBV7-8; either TRBD1 or TRBD2 may fit D (5 bases each). V was pared by 4 bases and J by 0 bases, with 10 bases between. Germline loops: CDR1 SGHVS, CDR2 FQNEAQ. This CDR3 is 14 amino acids long. The CDR3 region is CASSSNGGSYEQYF. The CDR3 nucleotides read TGTGCCAGCAGCTCCAATGGGGGCTCCTACGAGCAGTACTTC.

The chain links TRBV10-1 to TRBJ2-2; D might be TRBD2 (7 bases). The CDR3 is 13 amino acids. Germline assignment: CDR1 WNHNN and CDR2 SYGVQD (reference sequence). V lost 5 bases and J 6 bases, leaving 10 bases between the germline ends. CDR3 sequence reads: CASSQGRAGELFF. In nucleotides, the CDR3 is TGCGCCAGCAGTCAGGGGAGGGCCGGGGAGCTGTTTTTT.

In this sample, this clone turned up once. The chain joins TRBV6-6 to TRBJ1-2; D is undetermined. This CDR3 contains 13 residues. The germline CDR1 and CDR2 sequences are MNHNY and SVGAGI (reference sequence). V was cut by 5 bases and J by 3 bases, with 10 bases left in between. CDR3: CASSKDGYYGYTF. In DNA, the CDR3 is TGTGCCAGCAGTAAGGACGGATACTATGGCTACACCTTC.

This chain connects TRBV10-2 to TRBJ2-7; D call uncertain. V gave up 0 bases and J gave up 2 bases, with 8 bases separating them. Germline CDR1 and CDR2: WSHSY and SAAADI. The CDR3 is 14 residues long. CDR3 amino acids: CASSESGRAYEQYF. CDR3 coding DNA: TGCGCCAGCAGTGAGTCGGGAAGGGCCTACGAGCAGTACTTC.

The V gene is TRBV24-1, the J gene TRBJ2-1; D is unresolved. The CDR3 extends over 12 amino acids. The germline V gene has CDR1 KGHDR and CDR2 SFDVKD. V was pared by 8 bases and J by 5 bases, with 9 bases between. CDR3 region: CATIGRNNEQFF. DNA of the CDR3: TGTGCCACCATTGGGCGTAACAATGAGCAGTTCTTC.

J is TRBJ1-5 and V is TRBV30, with D possibly matching TRBD1 (6 bases). Germline lookup yields CDR1 GTSNPN and CDR2 SVGIG (reference sequence). This CDR3 comprises 15 residues. Between the trimmed V and J ends, which lost 2 bases and 2 bases, there was a span of 13 bases. DNA of the CDR3: TGTGCCTGGAGTTACACAGGGTCTGGCAATCAGCCCCAGCATTTT. Encoded protein: CAWSYTGSGNQPQHF.

V is TRBV2 and J is TRBJ2-2; 9 bases match TRBD1. Germline values: CDR1 SNHLY, CDR2 FYNNEI. The CDR3 is 14 amino acids. After removal of 8 bases from V and 6 bases from J, the junction contained 7 bases not matched to a gene. The CDR3 region is CASQGQGGAGELFF. CDR3 sequence (DNA): TGTGCCAGCCAGGGACAGGGAGGTGCCGGGGAGCTGTTTTTT.

This chain uses TRBV5-1 with TRBJ1-5; D is unclear. The CDR3 extends over 15 amino acids. Germline V gene lookup returns CDR1 SGHRS and CDR2 YFSETQ. V lost 4 bases and J lost 7, with 18 bases in between. The CDR3 sequence is CASSPWPGVEQPQHF. CDR3 DNA sequence: TGCGCCAGCAGCCCCTGGCCCGGAGTCGAGCAGCCCCAGCATTTT.

The chain carries TRBV19 and TRBJ1-6, with D unresolved. CDR3 length: 13 residues. Germline-derived CDR1 and CDR2 are LNHDA and SQIVND (reference sequence). Trimming stripped 7 bases from V and 10 bases from J, with 14 bases between. The CDR3 reads CASTDRANSPLHF. In nucleotides, the CDR3 is TGTGCCAGTACGGACCGAGCTAACTCACCCCTCCACTTT.